The clone carrying this TCR beta chain turned up a few times. This entry comes from a study of T cells in Graves' hyperthyroidism and ophthalmopathy. TCR beta CDR3 regions were amplified from RNA. The HTBI primer set drove a first-round RT-PCR of the TCR CDR3. TCRdb called the multiplex PCR reads again in MiXCR, with one record for every CDR3 protein. The profile covers roughly 300,000 distinct CDR3 sequences, with around 14% appearing a single time and approximately 25% taken by the ten largest. Trimming took off 0 bases at V and 0 bases at J, with 12 bases between the two ends. Germline V gives CDR1 DFQATT, CDR2 SNEGSKA (reference sequence). The CDR3 spans 15 residues.

The receptor was isolated from a young woman with Graves' hyperthyroidism. Sample: blood. The chain employs TRBV20-1 and TRBJ2-7; D not certain. CDR3 DNA sequence: TGCAGTGCTAGAGATGGTGGGCTAAGCTCCTACGAGCAGTACTTC. The encoded protein is CSARDGGLSSYEQYF.